Below, one TCR beta chain is given with its context. This clone was found a few times. Its antigen specificity is not known. No per-base quality is available; no much larger clone lies one base away. V loses 3 bases, J loses 6 bases, and the germline ends lie 12 bases apart. The CDR3 runs 14 residues from the cysteine to the phenylalanine. Only the CDR3 DNA stays, 42 bases, in frame from base 1. The germline V gene specifies LGHNA as CDR1 and YSLEER as CDR2. The entry originates in a study of beta chain features in type 1 diabetes (dated by TCRdb to 2016 to 2018). The study in broad terms: Mean age, gender distribution, total cell number and subset yield were not different between patients and healthy donors. Regulatory and stem cell-like memory subsets were obtained from only 8 patients and about 8 healthy donors, while naive and central memory subsets were obtained from all 30 or so donors. The study compared the TCRB repertoires of sorted circulating CD4+ T cell subsets in recently diagnosed type 1 diabetes patients with those in matched healthy donors. Across all samples, some 110,000,000 sorted cells were examined, and cell number per subset correlated strongly with RNA yield. Overall results and qualifications from the work: Because cDNA rather than genomic DNA was sequenced, highly expressing activated cells could have been over-represented, although no difference in activation and CD3 levels was found between groups. HLA sub-analyses involved small numbers of individuals, so any influence of HLA type on TCRB rearrangement remained unresolved. At VDJ recombination sites, patients with type 1 diabetes made fewer insertions and deleted more nucleotides, a pattern implying thymic rearrangement abnormalities. Naive, central memory and regulatory TCRB repertoires appeared to be more similar among patients than among healthy donors. Shorter templates might have been favored by PCR, but patient and control samples were amplified and corrected together, so both groups would have been affected equally by any skew. In all four CD4+ subsets, TCRB CDR3 length was moderately but significantly shorter in type 1 diabetes patients.

Each donor gave one peripheral blood draw, roughly 120 mL on average, collected into heparinised tubes. Naive, central memory, regulatory and stem cell-like memory CD4+ T cells were sorted on a BD FACSAria II using a panel including CD45RO, CCR7, CD25, CD127, CD95 and CD27. A purity above 95% was achieved for all sorted populations. Right away, PBMCs were isolated by Lymphoprep density gradient centrifugation and were stained directly, with no culture step. Samples were stained and sorted in pairs, with one healthy donor and one patient per experiment, so that batch effects were minimized. The entire amount of isolated RNA was reverse transcribed using the High Capacity cDNA Reverse Transcription Kit, so the sequenced TCRB transcripts were expressed ones. Deep immunoSEQ sequencing was performed on naive, central memory and regulatory T cell samples, with an average of around 3.4 million total reads per sample. Sorted cells were lysed in RLT buffer, and RNA was extracted using DNase-treated RNeasy Micro or Mini kits according to cell number. Each cell subset was processed on its own to prevent cross-contamination, while patient and healthy donor samples were processed together. TCRB sequences were amplified from cDNA with the immunoSEQ multiplex PCR, producing 87-bp fragments spanning the CDR3 region. Amplicons were sequenced on the Illumina HiSeq platform. The paper's processing steps were these. PCR bias was corrected computationally using synthetic template baselines, and reads within Hamming distance 2 were collapsed, with unmergeable singletons discarded. By aligning reads against IMGT, V, D and J genes, CDR3 length, and insertions or deletions at six rearrangement sites were assigned. Within each subset, clonotype counts were normalized to the number of sorted cells before true diversity and Gini coefficients were calculated with the tcR R package. Repertoire sharing was quantified using the overlap coefficient calculated on TCRB nucleotide sequences. Out-of-frame TCRB sequences from naive cells were analyzed to stand in for the pre-selection repertoire. Imported from immuneACCESS, the table was reduced by TCRdb to in-frame sequences with V and J called. These copies leave out some clones; in studies compared against another copy, an unresolved V gene accounts for under half, and the cause of the remainder is not known. V, J and clone size reflect that table, while D and trimming were determined from the DNA. The sample includes 240,000 or so clones, with roughly 21% observed a single time. Around 0.028% of the sample goes to the ten largest clones.

The receptor was derived from a middle-aged woman with type 1 diabetes. Sequenced input: naive CD4+ T cells from blood. Explained via the paper, the cell subset or site label denotes: true naive CD4+ T cells. The chain employs TRBV4-3 and TRBJ2-1; TRBD2 might be the D gene, on 6 matching bases. The bases read TGCGCCAGCAGCCAGGGGAGGACTTCCAATGAGCAGTTCTTC. The translation is CASSQGRTSNEQFF.